This is a list of T cell receptor beta chains from one sample in a study of post-analysis software for immune sequencing data. TCRdb re-called the PCR reads through MiXCR, storing one row per CDR3 protein. The sample records under 900,000 distinct CDR3 sequences, around 50% being singletons. Sequencing input: blood. These receptor sequences come from a girl aged 10-17 years with multiple sclerosis. Both conserved end residues are part of each CDR3. The D gene is left open where the match is weak. Clone size is shown for a subset of rows, as once, few, many or a class of expanded clone.

-	-	TRBV29-1	TRBJ2-1	TGCAGCGTTGAAGATTATCTAAGGCTATACAATGAGCAGTTCTTC	CSVEDYLRLYNEQFF
few	TRBD2	TRBV2	TRBJ2-1	TGTGCCAGCAAGTCGGCTAGCGGGGGGAATGAGCAGTTCTTC	CASKSASGGNEQFF
-	TRBD1	TRBV14	TRBJ2-7	TGTGCCAGCAGCCAAGGAGGACAGGGCCACGAGCAGTACTTC	CASSQGGQGHEQYF
-	-	TRBV7-6	TRBJ1-1	TGTGCCAGCCCTTGGGGCACTCCTGAAGCTTTCTTT	CASPWGTPEAFF
few	-	TRBV5-1	TRBJ2-1	TGCGCCAGCAGCTTGGGGGAGCCTAAAAATGAGCAGTTCTTC	CASSLGEPKNEQFF
-	TRBD1	TRBV27	TRBJ2-5	TGTGCCAGCAGTCCTCAGACAGGGGGCGTGCAGGAGACCCAGTACTTC	CASSPQTGGVQETQYF
-	-	TRBV10-3	TRBJ2-2	TGTGCCATCGCCCCCAGCGGCAGTCCTGGGGGGGAGCTGTTTTTT	CAIAPSGSPGGELFF
-	-	TRBV9	TRBJ2-3	TGTGCCAGCAGCCCCCGGGACATATGGGGCACAGATACGCAGTATTTT	CASSPRDIWGTDTQYF
-	TRBD1	TRBV3-1	TRBJ1-1	TGTGCCAGCAGCCAAGCAAGGGGGCTCAACACTGAAGCTTTCTTT	CASSQARGLNTEAFF
few	-	TRBV9	TRBJ1-1	TGTGCCAGCAGCGTAGATGTGGGAGACTCCATGAACACTGAAGCTTTCTTT	CASSVDVGDSMNTEAFF
-	-	TRBV29-1	TRBJ2-7	TGCAGCGTTAGCAATGGTGCGGCAGGGGTATCCGAGCAGTACTTC	CSVSNGAAGVSEQYF
-	TRBD1	TRBV29-1	TRBJ1-6	TGCAGCGTTGCGTTCGGGACAGCTGATTCACCCCTCCACTTT	CSVAFGTADSPLHF
few	TRBD2	TRBV20-1	TRBJ2-7	TGCAGTGCTAGTTTTAGCGGGTACGAGCAGTACTTC	CSASFSGYEQYF
-	TRBD2	TRBV6-5	TRBJ2-1	TGTGCCAGCAGTTATGGGCTAGCGGGAGTCGGGTACAATGAGCAGTTCTTC	CASSYGLAGVGYNEQFF
-	-	TRBV6-6	TRBJ2-7	TGTGCCAGCAGTTACGGGCAGCACAGCTCCTACGAGCAGTACTTC	CASSYGQHSSYEQYF
few	-	TRBV10-3	TRBJ2-2	TGTGCCATCAGTGAAGGAGTGAACACCGGGGAGCTGTTTTTT	CAISEGVNTGELFF
few	-	TRBV4-1	TRBJ2-5	TGCGCCAGCAGCCAAGATGGGATCACCCAGTACTTC	CASSQDGITQYF
-	-	TRBV20-1	TRBJ2-5	TGCAGTGCGACGGGACATACCCAAGAGACCCAGTACTTC	CSATGHTQETQYF
few	TRBD2	TRBV10-3	TRBJ2-3	TGTGCCATCAGTGAGATACGAGGGCGCCCTAGCGGGAGTTCAGATACGCAGTATTTT	CAISEIRGRPSGSSDTQYF
-	-	TRBV7-8	TRBJ2-7	TGTGCCAGCGCGGAATCCTACGAGCAGTACTTC	CASAESYEQYF
-	TRBD2	TRBV7-2	TRBJ2-1	TGTGCCAGCTCTTGGGGTCTAGCGGGAGTCAACTCTGAGCAGTTCTTC	CASSWGLAGVNSEQFF
few	TRBD1	TRBV2	TRBJ1-2	TGTGCCAGCAGTGAAGCCGGGACAGGGGGCTACACCTTC	CASSEAGTGGYTF
few	TRBD1	TRBV4-1	TRBJ2-7	TGCGCCAGCAGCCCCAGGGTCTCAGGAGAGACAGGGAATAGGAACGAGCAGTACTTC	CASSPRVSGETGNRNEQYF
once	-	TRBV20-1	TRBJ1-5	TGCAGTGCTCCTATTGTCGACAGAGTGTCCGTAAGCAATCAGCCCCAGCATTTT	CSAPIVDRVSVSNQPQHF
-	TRBD1	TRBV14	TRBJ2-3	TGTGCCAGCAGCCAAATGACAGGGAACACAGATACGCAGTATTTT	CASSQMTGNTDTQYF
-	-	TRBV20-1	TRBJ2-6	TGCAGTGCTAGGCCCCCCGGCTCTGGGGCCAACGTCCTGACTTTC	CSARPPGSGANVLTF
-	TRBD2	TRBV10-2	TRBJ2-3	TGCGCCAGCAGTGAGTCGGACCCCGGGAGGGGTGCAGATACGCAGTATTTT	CASSESDPGRGADTQYF
few	TRBD2	TRBV6-2/TRBV6-3	TRBJ2-7	TGTGCCAGCAGTTCCATGACTAGCGGAGTCAACGAGCAGTACTTC	CASSSMTSGVNEQYF
few	-	TRBV6-6	TRBJ2-7	TGTGCCAGCAGTTACCAGGGTCCCGTGTTGGACGAGCAGTACTTC	CASSYQGPVLDEQYF
few	-	TRBV7-2	TRBJ2-3	TGTGCCAGCAGCCAGGCAAGACAGGCAGATACGCAGTATTTT	CASSQARQADTQYF
many	-	TRBV7-9	TRBJ2-6	TGTGCCACCACCACCGATCGCTCTGGGGCCAACGTCCTGACTTTC	CATTTDRSGANVLTF
-	TRBD2	TRBV20-1	TRBJ2-7	TGCAGTGCTAGAGACCTCAGGGCGGGGGGACGGTACGAGCAGTACTTC	CSARDLRAGGRYEQYF
few	-	TRBV5-1	TRBJ2-7	TGCGCCAGCAGCTCACGGGACACCCGAGGAACCTACGAGCAGTACTTC	CASSSRDTRGTYEQYF
-	-	TRBV4-2	TRBJ2-1	TGTGCCAGCAGCCGAGGAACCAGGGGGGCCGGTGAGCAGTTCTTC	CASSRGTRGAGEQFF
-	-	TRBV6-1	TRBJ2-7	TGTGCCAGCAGGGCACAGGAGTCCTACGAGCAGTACTTC	CASRAQESYEQYF
-	-	TRBV7-9	TRBJ2-2	TGTGCCAGCAGCTTAAGGGAGAAAAGCACCGGGGAGCTGTTTTTT	CASSLREKSTGELFF
-	-	TRBV7-3	TRBJ2-1	TGTGCCAGCAGCTTAACGTTCGCAGGGACCAATGAGCAGTTCTTC	CASSLTFAGTNEQFF
few	-	TRBV5-1	TRBJ2-7	TGCGCCAGCAGCTTGGCCGGCCTCGGGCAGGACGAGCAGTACTTC	CASSLAGLGQDEQYF
-	TRBD1	TRBV20-1	TRBJ1-4	TGCAGTGCTACGACAGGGGGTAATGAAAAACTGTTTTTT	CSATTGGNEKLFF
-	TRBD2	TRBV7-9	TRBJ2-7	TGTGCCAGCAGCTCTAGGACTAGCGGGGACTCCTACGAGCAGTACTTC	CASSSRTSGDSYEQYF
-	TRBD2	TRBV11-2	TRBJ2-1	TGTGCCAGCAGGATCGGACTAGCGGGCGGGACAATATACCTAGAGCAGTTCTTC	CASRIGLAGGTIYLEQFF
few	-	TRBV6-5	TRBJ2-7	TGTGCCAGTAAGAGAGGATACGAGCAGTACTTC	CASKRGYEQYF
-	TRBD1	TRBV5-1	TRBJ1-2	TGCGCCAGCAGCTTGGGACAGGGGACCTCCTATGGCTACACCTTC	CASSLGQGTSYGYTF
few	TRBD1	TRBV7-9	TRBJ2-6	TGTGCCAGCAGCTCGCGGGACAGGGGGAGGTTAGGGGCCAACGTCCTGACTTTC	CASSSRDRGRLGANVLTF
-	-	TRBV29-1	TRBJ2-3	TGCAGCGTTGATCCTAGCGGCACAGATACGCAGTATTTT	CSVDPSGTDTQYF
once	-	TRBV7-3	TRBJ2-3	TGTGCCAGCAGCTCCCTGGGGCGGGGTATAACAGATACGCAGTATTTT	CASSSLGRGITDTQYF
-	TRBD1	TRBV6-5	TRBJ2-7	TGTGCCAGCAATACAATCCACCGGGACAGACCCTACGAGCAGTACTTC	CASNTIHRDRPYEQYF
few	-	TRBV7-9	TRBJ2-7	TGTGCCAGCAGCTCGGAGGACTGGGACTACGAGCAGTACTTC	CASSSEDWDYEQYF
few	TRBD1	TRBV3-1	TRBJ2-1	TGTGCCAGCAGGCAGAAGGGACAGGGGGTTAACAATGAGCAGTTCTTC	CASRQKGQGVNNEQFF
few	-	TRBV20-1	TRBJ2-1	TGCAGTGTTCCTGGGAATGAGCAGTTCTTC	CSVPGNEQFF
few	-	TRBV7-9	TRBJ2-5	TGTGCCAGCAGCTTAGTGGAGGGAAAATGGGAGACCCAGTACTTC	CASSLVEGKWETQYF
-	TRBD2	TRBV12-3/TRBV12-4	TRBJ2-6	TGTGCCAGCAGTAATCGGGGGGGCTCTGGGGCCAACGTCCTGACTTTC	CASSNRGGSGANVLTF
-	TRBD2	TRBV5-1	TRBJ2-3	TGCGCCAGCAGCTCGTCACTAGCGGGGGTGGTGGATACGCAGTATTTT	CASSSSLAGVVDTQYF
-	-	TRBV18	TRBJ2-7	TGTGCCAGCTCACCGGGGCCCCAATACGAGCAGTACTTC	CASSPGPQYEQYF
few	-	TRBV15	TRBJ2-3	TGTGCCACCAGCAGGTCCCCTAGCGCTCCTAGCACAGATACGCAGTATTTT	CATSRSPSAPSTDTQYF
-	-	TRBV5-1	TRBJ2-6	TGCGCCAGCAGCTTGAGGCGGCCCTCTGGGGCCAACGTCCTGACTTTC	CASSLRRPSGANVLTF
few	TRBD1	TRBV20-1	TRBJ1-2	TGCAGTGCTAGCCCCCCAGGGGGCTACTATGGCTACACCTTC	CSASPPGGYYGYTF
-	-	TRBV25-1	TRBJ2-7	TGTGCCAGCAGTGTGTTGGGTTACGAGCAGTACTTC	CASSVLGYEQYF
-	-	TRBV7-7	TRBJ2-7	TGTGCTAGCAGCTTAAGGGAGGACTGCGAGCAGTACTTC	CASSLREDCEQYF
few	TRBD2	TRBV7-9	TRBJ2-1	TGTGCCAGCAGCTTTGGAAGCGGGGACTACAATGAGCAGTTCTTC	CASSFGSGDYNEQFF